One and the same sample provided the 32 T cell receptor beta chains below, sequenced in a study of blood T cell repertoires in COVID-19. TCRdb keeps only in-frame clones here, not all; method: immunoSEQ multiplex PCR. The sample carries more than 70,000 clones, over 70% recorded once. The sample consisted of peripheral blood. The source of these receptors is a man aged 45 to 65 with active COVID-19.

CDR3 region: CASSMGTGDYEQYF. For the CDR3, the DNA is TGTGCCAGCAGCATGGGGACAGGGGACTACGAGCAGTACTTC. This chain joins TRBV7-9 and TRBJ2-7; 10 positions match TRBD1. The CDR3 totals 14 residues. Per the germline V gene, CDR1 is SEHNR and CDR2 is FQNEAQ (reference sequence). The V segment lost 5 bases and the J segment 3 bases; nucleotides outside the gene matches: 4.

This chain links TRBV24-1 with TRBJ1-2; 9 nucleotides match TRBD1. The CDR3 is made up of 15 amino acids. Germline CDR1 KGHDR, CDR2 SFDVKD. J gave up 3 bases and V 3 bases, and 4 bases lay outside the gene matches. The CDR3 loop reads CATSDGDRDDYGYTF. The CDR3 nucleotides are TGTGCCACCAGTGATGGGGACAGGGATGACTATGGCTACACCTTC.

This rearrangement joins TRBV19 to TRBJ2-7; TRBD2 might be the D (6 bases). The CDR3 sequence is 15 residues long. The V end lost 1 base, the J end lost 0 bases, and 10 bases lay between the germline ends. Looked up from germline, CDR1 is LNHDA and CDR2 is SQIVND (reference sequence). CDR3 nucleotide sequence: TGTGCCAGTAGTATAGTAGGAGGGAGCTCCTACGAGCAGTACTTC. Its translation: CASSIVGGSSYEQYF.

CDR3 sequence (DNA): TGCAGCGTCCGTTACGGGGGGTCCAACTATGGCTACACCTTC. Its protein product is CSVRYGGSNYGYTF. This chain joins TRBV29-1 and TRBJ1-2, with a weak D call TRBD1 (5 bases). The CDR3 has 14 amino acids. V was shortened by 6 bases and J by 2 bases, with 16 bases between the two germline ends. Germline V CDR1 and CDR2: SQVTM, ANQGSEA.

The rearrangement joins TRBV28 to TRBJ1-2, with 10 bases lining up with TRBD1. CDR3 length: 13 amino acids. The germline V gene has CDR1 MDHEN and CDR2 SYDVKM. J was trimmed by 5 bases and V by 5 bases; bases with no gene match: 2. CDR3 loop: CASSPGQGYGYTF. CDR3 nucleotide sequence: TGTGCCAGCAGTCCGGGACAGGGGTATGGCTACACCTTC.

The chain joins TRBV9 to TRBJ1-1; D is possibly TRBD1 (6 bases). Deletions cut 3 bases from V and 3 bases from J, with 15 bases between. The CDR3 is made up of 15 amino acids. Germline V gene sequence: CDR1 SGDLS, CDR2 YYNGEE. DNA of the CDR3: TGTGCCAGCAGCGGTATTACAGGGAGCGACACTGAAGCTTTCTTT. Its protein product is CASSGITGSDTEAFF.

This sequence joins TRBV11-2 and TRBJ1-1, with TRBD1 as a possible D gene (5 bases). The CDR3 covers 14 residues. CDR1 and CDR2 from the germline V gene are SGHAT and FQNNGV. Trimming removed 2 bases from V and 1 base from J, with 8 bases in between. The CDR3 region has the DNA TGTGCCAGCAGCTTATACGGGGGGAACACTGAAGCTTTCTTT. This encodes CASSLYGGNTEAFF.

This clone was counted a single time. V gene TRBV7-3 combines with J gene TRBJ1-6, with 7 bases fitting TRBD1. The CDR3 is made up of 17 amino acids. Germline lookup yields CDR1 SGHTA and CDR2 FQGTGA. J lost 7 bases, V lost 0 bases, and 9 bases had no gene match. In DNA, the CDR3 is TGTGCCAGCAGCTTAACGCCGGGACAGACCGGAAATTCACCCCTCCACTTT. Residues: CASSLTPGQTGNSPLHF.

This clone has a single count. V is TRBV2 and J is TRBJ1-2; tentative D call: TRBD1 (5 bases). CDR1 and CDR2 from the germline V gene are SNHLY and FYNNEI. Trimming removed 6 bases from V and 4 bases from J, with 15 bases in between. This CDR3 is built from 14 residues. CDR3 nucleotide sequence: TGTGCCAGCAGGGGCGTAGGGGTGATCTATGGCTACACCTTC. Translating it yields CASRGVGVIYGYTF.

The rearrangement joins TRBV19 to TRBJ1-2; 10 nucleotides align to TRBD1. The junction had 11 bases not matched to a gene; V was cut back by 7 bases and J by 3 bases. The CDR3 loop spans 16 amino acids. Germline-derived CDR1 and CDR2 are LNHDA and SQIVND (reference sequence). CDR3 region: CASTVTRGQGHYGYTF. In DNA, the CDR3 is TGTGCCAGTACCGTCACAAGGGGACAGGGGCACTATGGCTACACCTTC.

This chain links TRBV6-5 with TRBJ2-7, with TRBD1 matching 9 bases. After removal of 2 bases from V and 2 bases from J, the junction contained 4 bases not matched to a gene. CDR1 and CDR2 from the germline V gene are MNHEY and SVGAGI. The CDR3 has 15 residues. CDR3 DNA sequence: TGTGCCAGCAGTTACGGACAGGGGTCGACCTACGAGCAGTACTTC. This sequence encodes CASSYGQGSTYEQYF.

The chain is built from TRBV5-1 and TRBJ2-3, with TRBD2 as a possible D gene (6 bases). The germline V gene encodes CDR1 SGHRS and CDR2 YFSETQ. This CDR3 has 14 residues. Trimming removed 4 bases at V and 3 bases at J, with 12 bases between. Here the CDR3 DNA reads TGCGCCAGCAGCGCTACCGCGGGGACAGATACGCAGTATTTT. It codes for CASSATAGTDTQYF.

In nucleotides, the CDR3 is TGTGCCAGCAGCCCCACGAGGCAGTACAATGAGCAGTTCTTC. Its protein product is CASSPTRQYNEQFF. The rearrangement links TRBV7-2 to TRBJ2-1; the D is unclear. Per the germline V gene, CDR1 is SGHTA and CDR2 is FQGNSA. Trimming cost V 5 bases and J 4 bases, with 12 bases left between them. This CDR3 has 14 amino acids.

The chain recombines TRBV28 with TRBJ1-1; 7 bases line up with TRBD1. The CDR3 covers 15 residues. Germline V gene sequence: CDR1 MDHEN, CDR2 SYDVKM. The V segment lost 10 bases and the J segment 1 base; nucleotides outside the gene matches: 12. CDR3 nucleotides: TGTGCCACCAAGGGCCACGGGACAGCGAACACTGAAGCTTTCTTT. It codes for CATKGHGTANTEAFF.

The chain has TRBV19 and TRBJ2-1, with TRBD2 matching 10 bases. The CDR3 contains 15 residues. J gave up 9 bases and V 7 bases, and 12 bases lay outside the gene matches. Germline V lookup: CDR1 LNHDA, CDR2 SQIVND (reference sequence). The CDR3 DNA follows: TGTGCCAGTACCACAGGCGGGACTAGCGTAGGTGAGCAGTTCTTC. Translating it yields CASTTGGTSVGEQFF.

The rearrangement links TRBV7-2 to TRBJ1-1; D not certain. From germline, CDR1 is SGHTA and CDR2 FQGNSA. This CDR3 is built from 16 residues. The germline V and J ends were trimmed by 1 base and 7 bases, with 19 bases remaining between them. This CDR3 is CASSLVPTVPSGEAFF. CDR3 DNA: TGTGCCAGCAGCTTAGTCCCAACAGTTCCGTCAGGTGAAGCTTTCTTT. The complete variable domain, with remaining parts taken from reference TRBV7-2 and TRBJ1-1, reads GAGVSQSPSNKVTEKGKDVELRCDPISGHTALYWYRQSLGQGLEFLIYFQGNSAPDKSGLPSDRFSAERTGGSVSTLTIQRTQQEDSAVYLCASSLVPTVPSGEAFFGQGTRLTVV.

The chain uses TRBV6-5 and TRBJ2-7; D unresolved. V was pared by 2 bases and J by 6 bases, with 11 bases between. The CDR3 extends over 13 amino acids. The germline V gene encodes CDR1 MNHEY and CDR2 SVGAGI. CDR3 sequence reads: CASSYLGVLEQYF. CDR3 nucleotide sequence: TGTGCCAGCAGTTACCTAGGTGTCCTCGAGCAGTACTTC.

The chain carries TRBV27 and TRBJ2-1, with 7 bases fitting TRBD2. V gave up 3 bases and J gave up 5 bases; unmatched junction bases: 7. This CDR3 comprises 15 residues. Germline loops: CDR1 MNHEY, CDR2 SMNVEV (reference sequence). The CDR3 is CASSLNSGFDNEQFF. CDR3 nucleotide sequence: TGTGCCAGCAGTTTGAATAGCGGGTTCGACAATGAGCAGTTCTTC.

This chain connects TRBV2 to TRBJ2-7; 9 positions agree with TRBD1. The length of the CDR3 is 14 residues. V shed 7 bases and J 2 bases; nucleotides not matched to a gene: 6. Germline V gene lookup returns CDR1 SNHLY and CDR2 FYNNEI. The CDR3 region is CASTTGTGTYEQYF. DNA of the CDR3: TGTGCCAGCACCACCGGGACAGGGACCTACGAGCAGTACTTC.

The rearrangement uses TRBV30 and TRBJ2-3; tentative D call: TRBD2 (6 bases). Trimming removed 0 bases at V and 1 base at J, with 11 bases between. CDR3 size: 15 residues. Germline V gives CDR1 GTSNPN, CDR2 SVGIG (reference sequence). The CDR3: CAWSVKASGTDTQYF. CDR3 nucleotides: TGTGCCTGGAGTGTAAAGGCTAGCGGCACAGATACGCAGTATTTT. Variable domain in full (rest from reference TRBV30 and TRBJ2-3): SQTIHQWPATLVQPVGSPLSLECTVEGTSNPNLYWYRQAAGRGLQLLFYSVGIGQISSEVPQNLSASRPQDRQFILSSKKLLLSDSGFYLCAWSVKASGTDTQYFGPGTRLTVL.

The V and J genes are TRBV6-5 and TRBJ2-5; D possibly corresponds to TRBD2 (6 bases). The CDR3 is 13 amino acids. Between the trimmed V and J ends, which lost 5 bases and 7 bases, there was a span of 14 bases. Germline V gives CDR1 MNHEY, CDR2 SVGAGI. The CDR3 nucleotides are TGTGCCAGCAGTCCCGGGGCGGAGGGGACCCAGTACTTC. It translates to CASSPGAEGTQYF.

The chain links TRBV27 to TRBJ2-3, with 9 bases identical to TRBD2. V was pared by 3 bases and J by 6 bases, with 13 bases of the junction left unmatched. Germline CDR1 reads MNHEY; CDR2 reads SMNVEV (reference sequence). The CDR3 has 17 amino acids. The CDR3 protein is CASSFFTQRGAGDTQYF. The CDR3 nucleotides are TGTGCCAGCAGTTTCTTCACTCAGCGGGGGGCAGGGGATACGCAGTATTTT.

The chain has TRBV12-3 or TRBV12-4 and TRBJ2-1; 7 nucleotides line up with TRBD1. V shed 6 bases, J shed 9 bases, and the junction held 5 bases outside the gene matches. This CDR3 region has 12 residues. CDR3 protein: CASSYDRAEQFF. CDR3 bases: TGTGCCAGCAGCTACGACAGGGCTGAGCAGTTCTTC.

CDR3 nucleotide sequence: TGTGCCAGCAGTGAAGCGCAAGGCGGGAATGAGCAGTTCTTC. It translates to CASSEAQGGNEQFF. The V and J genes are TRBV2 and TRBJ2-1; TRBD2 might be the D (5 bases). CDR3 length: 14 amino acids. The V gene lost 0 bases and the J gene lost 7 bases, with 10 bases spanning the gap. CDR1 SNHLY and CDR2 FYNNEI come from the germline V gene. The variable domain in full, with the rest retrieved from reference TRBV2 and TRBJ2-1, is EPEVTQTPSHQVTQMGQEVILRCVPISNHLYFYWYRQILGQKVEFLVSFYNNEISEKSEIFDDQFSVERPDGSNFTLKIRSTKLEDSAMYFCASSEAQGGNEQFFGPGTRLTVL.

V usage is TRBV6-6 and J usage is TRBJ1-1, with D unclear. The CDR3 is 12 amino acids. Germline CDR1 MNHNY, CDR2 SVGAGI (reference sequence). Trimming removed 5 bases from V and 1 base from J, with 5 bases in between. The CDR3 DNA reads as TGTGCCAGCAGTACAGCGAACACTGAAGCTTTCTTT. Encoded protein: CASSTANTEAFF.

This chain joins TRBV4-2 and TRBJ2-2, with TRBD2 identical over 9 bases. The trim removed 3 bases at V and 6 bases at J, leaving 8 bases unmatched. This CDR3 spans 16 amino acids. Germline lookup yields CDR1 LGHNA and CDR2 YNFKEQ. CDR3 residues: CASSQLPGLAAGELFF. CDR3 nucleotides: TGTGCCAGCAGCCAGCTCCCGGGACTAGCTGCCGGGGAGCTGTTTTTT.

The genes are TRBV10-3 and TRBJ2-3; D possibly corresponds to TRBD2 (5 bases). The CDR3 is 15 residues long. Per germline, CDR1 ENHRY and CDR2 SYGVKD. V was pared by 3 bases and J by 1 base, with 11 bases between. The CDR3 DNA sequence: TGTGCCATCAGTGAACTGGTCGGGGGCACAGATACGCAGTATTTT. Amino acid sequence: CAISELVGGTDTQYF.

The CDR3 here is CASSSPGRGTSGGAYEQYF. The CDR3 DNA follows: TGTGCCAGCAGCTCCCCAGGGCGCGGGACTAGCGGGGGGGCCTACGAGCAGTACTTC. This chain uses TRBV7-2 with TRBJ2-7, with TRBD2 identical over 16 bases. The CDR3 loop spans 19 amino acids. The germline CDR1 and CDR2 sequences are SGHTA and FQGNSA. V was clipped by 4 bases and J by 2 bases; unmatched bases: 11.

DNA of the CDR3: TGTGCCAGTAGTGGCCACGGAGCTAGCACAGATACGCAGTATTTT. The encoded protein is CASSGHGASTDTQYF. The rearrangement joins TRBV19 to TRBJ2-3, with unresolved D. Trimming shortened V by 5 bases and J by 0 bases, and 12 bases separated the two germline ends. CDR3 length: 15 amino acids. Germline CDR1 reads LNHDA; CDR2 reads SQIVND (reference sequence).

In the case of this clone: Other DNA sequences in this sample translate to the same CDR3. The DNA of the CDR3 is TGCGCCAGCAGCTCCCAGGGGTACGAGCAGTACTTC. Translated, it gives CASSSQGYEQYF. This chain joins TRBV5-1 and TRBJ2-7; possibly TRBD1 for D (6 bases). Germline CDR1 and CDR2: SGHRS and YFSETQ. V was shortened by 3 bases and J by 4 bases, with 8 bases between the two germline ends. The CDR3 length is 12 residues.

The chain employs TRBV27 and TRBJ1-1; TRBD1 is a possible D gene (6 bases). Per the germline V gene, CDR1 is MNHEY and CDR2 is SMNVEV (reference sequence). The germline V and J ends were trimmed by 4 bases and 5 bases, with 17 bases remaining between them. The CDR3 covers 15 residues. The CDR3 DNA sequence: TGTGCCAGCAGTTCAACACAGGGCGCGGTTACTGAAGCTTTCTTT. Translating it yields CASSSTQGAVTEAFF.

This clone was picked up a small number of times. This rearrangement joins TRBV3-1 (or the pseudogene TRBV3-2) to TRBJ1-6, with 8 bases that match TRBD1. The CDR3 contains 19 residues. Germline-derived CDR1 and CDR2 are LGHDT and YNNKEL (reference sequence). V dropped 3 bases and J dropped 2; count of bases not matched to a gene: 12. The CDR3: CASSHNRGSYPTYNSPLHF. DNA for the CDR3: TGTGCCAGCAGCCATAACAGGGGGAGTTACCCTACCTATAATTCACCCCTCCACTTT.